The clone carrying this T cell receptor beta chain was picked up many times. This sample stems from a study of T-cell reconstitution after alpha-beta-depleted transplantation in children. The CDR3 covers 16 residues. V lost 5 bases and J 4 bases, leaving 17 bases between the germline ends. The germline CDR1 and CDR2 sequences are SGHTA and FQGNSA. Unique molecular identifiers tagged the TCRbeta library. TCRdb redid the calling of the PCR reads with MiXCR, one entry per CDR3 protein. The repertoire holds roughly 280,000 distinct CDR3 sequences, with roughly 10% as singletons. Sequencing was performed on peripheral blood, taken 180 days after TCRalphabeta/CD19-depleted stem cell transplant. This chain uses TRBV7-2 with TRBJ1-4, with D possibly TRBD1 on 5 matching bases. The TCR was taken from a male patient between 2 and 10 years old who had a stem cell transplant for chronic granulomatous disease, so the T cells may come from the graft donor. In DNA form, the CDR3 reads TGTGCCAGCAGCCTAGACCGGGGGAGAAGTAATGAAAAACTGTTTTTT. Amino acid sequence: CASSLDRGRSNEKLFF.